Each of the 29 T cell receptor beta chains below was sequenced from the same sample in a study of kidney transplant recipient with SARS-CoV-2 infection. MiXCR, run by TCRdb on the reads, gives a single entry per CDR3 protein. Here the sample spans 250,000 or so distinct CDR3 sequences, more than 25% being singletons. This material consisted of a blood sample, taken at baseline and between days 110 and 120 from a kidney transplant recipient. Every receptor here comes from a male patient aged 25 to 39 who had COVID-19 and was a kidney transplant recipient. Some of the T cells may derive from the graft donor.

This clonotype came up many times. The chain links TRBV5-1 to TRBJ2-7; 11 nucleotides agree with TRBD2. The germline V gene has CDR1 SGHRS and CDR2 YFSETQ. The CDR3 contains 15 residues. Germline trimming cut 3 bases from V and 5 bases from J; bases unmatched to any gene: 7. The CDR3 region has the DNA TGCGCCAGCAGCTCCGGACTAGCGGGTTTCAACGAGCAGTACTTC. Translation gives CASSSGLAGFNEQYF.

This clonotype was observed at least ten times. The CDR3 loop is CASSPTPKAGKTYGYTF. For the CDR3, the DNA is TGTGCCAGCAGCCCAACACCTAAGGCTGGAAAGACCTATGGCTACACCTTC. The rearrangement joins TRBV11-1 to TRBJ1-2, with D hard to call. The CDR3 totals 17 residues. Germline V CDR1 and CDR2: SGHAT, FQDESV (reference sequence). V was clipped by 5 bases and J by 4 bases, with 23 bases between them.

The chain links TRBV16 to TRBJ1-2; the D is unclear. Per germline, CDR1 KGHSY and CDR2 FQNENV. The V gene lost 5 bases and the J gene lost 4 bases, with 23 bases spanning the gap. The CDR3 sequence is 17 residues long. The CDR3 loop is CASSYIQVVRKTYGYTF. The DNA of the CDR3 is TGTGCCAGCAGCTATATCCAGGTCGTTAGAAAGACCTATGGCTACACCTTC.

This clonotype was counted between two and nine times. The V gene is TRBV4-3, the J gene TRBJ1-2; D is unclear. Germline values: CDR1 LGHNA, CDR2 YSLEER. The CDR3 is made up of 17 amino acids. Deletions cut 5 bases from V and 4 bases from J, with 23 bases between. The CDR3 sequence is CASSSNKGRRKTYGYTF. CDR3 coding DNA: TGCGCCAGCAGCAGTAATAAAGGACGTCGAAAGACCTATGGCTACACCTTC.

A few counts support this clonotype. This chain connects TRBV5-1 to TRBJ2-3; 9 bases map to TRBD2. The end of the DNA is better explained by TRBJ2-5, so the J call may be wrong. The CDR3 extends over 15 amino acids. Germline V lookup: CDR1 SGHRS, CDR2 YFSETQ. The CDR3 protein is CASLLGGGARETQYF. DNA of the CDR3: TGCGCCAGCCTTCTAGGCGGGGGGGCGCGGGAGACCCAGTACTTC.

This clonotype was detected many times. The chain is built from TRBV5-1 and TRBJ2-7; D may match TRBD1 or TRBD2 (6 bases each). This CDR3 has 13 residues. Trimming left V 4 bases short and J 5 bases short, with 13 bases between. CDR1 SGHRS and CDR2 YFSETQ come from the germline V gene. CDR3 amino acids: CASSTKGGHEQYF. The CDR3 DNA is TGCGCCAGCAGCACAAAAGGGGGGCACGAGCAGTACTTC.

The sample holds many counts of this clonotype. V usage is TRBV19 and J usage is TRBJ1-5; 9 bases fit TRBD1. Germline V lookup: CDR1 LNHDA, CDR2 SQIVND (reference sequence). Trimming cost V 6 bases and J 5 bases; bases outside gene matches: 8. The CDR3 has 15 residues. The CDR3 nucleotides read TGTGCCAGTAGATGGCTTACAGGGGGCTATCAGCCCCAGCATTTT. Translating gives CASRWLTGGYQPQHF.

Concerning this clonotype itself: A much larger clone sits a single nucleotide away, making a read error possible. The chain employs TRBV4-2 and TRBJ1-5; D might be TRBD1 (5 bases). From germline, CDR1 is LGHNA and CDR2 YNFKEQ. Between the trimmed V and J ends, which lost 0 bases and 6 bases, there was a span of 18 bases. The CDR3 has 17 residues. CDR3 residues: CASSQDEGTRSFQPQHF. The CDR3 region has the DNA TGTGCCAGCAGCCAAGACGAAGGGACCCGTTCTTTTCAGCCCCAGCATTTT.

This clonotype was seen repeatedly, ten times or more. The genes are TRBV24-1 and TRBJ2-7, with D unresolved. Germline lookup yields CDR1 KGHDR and CDR2 SFDVKD. The CDR3 has 11 amino acids. V was trimmed by 8 bases and J by 6 bases, leaving 10 bases between them. This CDR3 is CATIPAGEQYF. The CDR3 DNA sequence: TGTGCCACCATCCCGGCCGGCGAGCAGTACTTC.

This clonotype was seen a single time. A much larger clone differs by one base, so this may be a read error. The rearrangement links TRBV6-2 or TRBV6-3 to TRBJ1-1; D unclear. CDR1 is MNHEY, CDR2 SVGEGT, per germline. V lost 4 bases, J lost 8 bases, and 11 bases lay in between. The CDR3 sequence is 12 residues long. CDR3 protein: CASSLSGEEAFF. The DNA of the CDR3 is TGTGCCAGCAGTTTATCCGGGGAAGAAGCTTTCTTT.

Comments on this clonotype: A read error may explain this, as a much larger clone is one base away. The CDR3 DNA follows: TGCAGTGCTATCATAGAGCTGTTTCGAAAGGCCTATGGCTACACCTTC. Translation gives CSAIIELFRKAYGYTF. The chain is built from TRBV20-1 and TRBJ1-2; D gene unclear. Germline V CDR1 and CDR2: DFQATT, SNEGSKA (reference sequence). V lost 4 bases and J 4 bases, leaving 22 bases between the germline ends. This CDR3 spans 16 amino acids.

This clonotype was detected ten times or more. The chain links TRBV25-1 to TRBJ1-2; D unclear. Germline V gives CDR1 MGHDK, CDR2 SYGVNS. Trimming took 3 bases from V and 4 from J, leaving 21 bases between them. The CDR3 totals 17 residues. This CDR3 is CASSEKIELGKTYGYTF. DNA for the CDR3: TGTGCCAGCAGTGAGAAGATAGAACTGGGAAAGACCTATGGCTACACCTTC.

A single count supports this clonotype. The junction differs from germline at one of its ends, possibly a read error. The chain uses TRBV7-7 and TRBJ1-2; no clear D. From germline, CDR1 is SSHAT and CDR2 FNYEAQ (reference sequence). The CDR3 totals 17 residues. DNA for the CDR3: TGTGCCAGCAGCATCCAATTTAAGTGCCGAAAGACCTATGGCTACGCCTTC. Encoded protein: CASSIQFKCRKTYGYAF.

About this clonotype: A much larger clone differs by one base, so this may be a read error. The chain combines TRBV4-3 with TRBJ1-2, with unresolved D. The CDR3 has 17 amino acids. The germline CDR1 and CDR2 sequences are LGHNA and YSLEER. Trimming cost V 8 bases and J 4 bases, with 26 bases left between them. Here the CDR3 DNA reads TGCGCCAGCGGCCGGAAGCAAGGACGTCGAAAGACCTATGGCTACACCTTC. It specifies CASGRKQGRRKTYGYTF.

This clonotype was recorded a few times. The chain employs TRBV7-1 and TRBJ1-2; no reliable D call. TRBV7-1 is labeled an ORF, and its function is uncertain. V lost 5 bases and J 4 bases, leaving 23 bases between the germline ends. The CDR3 runs to 17 residues. The CDR3 loop reads CASSTWFHEGKTYGYTF. The CDR3 DNA is TGTGCCAGCAGCACGTGGTTTCACGAGGGAAAGACCTATGGCTACACCTTC.

This clonotype was detected many times. V gene TRBV27 combines with J gene TRBJ2-2; D uncertain. The CDR3 extends over 15 amino acids. Per the germline V gene, CDR1 is MNHEY and CDR2 is SMNVEV (reference sequence). Between the trimmed V and J ends, which lost 3 bases and 4 bases, there was a span of 12 bases. The CDR3 region has the DNA TGTGCCAGCAGTTTGGGTGGGTTGGTCACCGGGGAGCTGTTTTTT. This gives the protein CASSLGGLVTGELFF.

This clonotype was counted at least ten times. CDR3 DNA: TGTGCCAGCAGCAATCAGGCAAAGGGGTTCTTC. The encoded protein is CASSNQAKGFF. This chain links TRBV11-1 with TRBJ2-1; D not resolved. The CDR3 loop spans 11 amino acids. The germline V gene has CDR1 SGHAT and CDR2 FQDESV (reference sequence). Trimming removed 5 bases from V and 15 bases from J, with 14 bases in between.

This clonotype was picked up many times. The chain combines TRBV8-2 with TRBJ2-6. TRBV8-2 is assigned pseudogene status. The CDR3 runs to 17 residues. The DNA for the CDR3 is TGTGGCAAGATCCTCAGGATAACACAAAGTCGGGCCAACGTCCTGACTTTC. Translation gives CGKILRITQSRANVLTF.

This clonotype was seen repeatedly, ten times or more. This chain uses TRBV5-1 with TRBJ1-1; 7 bases align to TRBD1. CDR1 is SGHRS and CDR2 is YFSETQ in the germline V gene. CDR3 size: 14 residues. With 2 bases clipped from V and 4 bases from J, the junction kept 5 bases outside the gene matches. CDR3 DNA sequence: TGCGCCAGCAGCTTTGAGTCAGGGGGCACTGAAGCTTTCTTT. It specifies CASSFESGGTEAFF.

This clonotype was found many times. The rearrangement links TRBV7-2 to TRBJ2-7; D may be TRBD1 (5 bases). V was shortened by 3 bases and J by 2 bases, with 11 bases between the two germline ends. This CDR3 has 14 amino acids. Germline V gene lookup returns CDR1 SGHTA and CDR2 FQGNSA. In DNA form, the CDR3 reads TGTGCCAGCAGCTTGGGGCAGATAGCCTACGAGCAGTACTTC. Its translation: CASSLGQIAYEQYF.

Comment on this clonotype: Given a much more abundant clone one base away, this may be a read error. CDR3: CASSQGPDGNEKLFF. CDR3 in DNA: TGTGCCAGCAGCCAGGGACCGGACGGTAATGAAAAACTGTTTTTT. The chain uses TRBV6-5 and TRBJ1-4, with D possibly TRBD1 on 5 matching bases. V was shortened by 6 bases and J by 4 bases, with 15 bases between the two germline ends. The CDR3 length is 15 residues. The germline V gene has CDR1 MNHEY and CDR2 SVGAGI.

The sample holds many counts of this clonotype. The chain recombines TRBV6-5 with TRBJ1-6; tentative D call: TRBD1 (6 bases). In germline, CDR1 is MNHEY, CDR2 SVGAGI. The CDR3 runs 17 residues. Between the trimmed V and J ends, which lost 4 bases and 0 bases, there was a span of 13 bases. CDR3 in amino acids: CASSSPGQSSYNSPLHF. In nucleotides, the CDR3 is TGTGCCAGCAGTTCCCCGGGACAAAGCTCCTATAATTCACCCCTCCACTTT.

Points on this clonotype: Being one base from a much bigger clone, this may be a read error. The chain combines TRBV8-2 with TRBJ1-2. TRBV8-2 is a pseudogene segment. The CDR3 runs 16 residues. This CDR3 is CGSRFGDSRKTHGYTF. CDR3 nucleotide sequence: TGTGGCAGTAGGTTTGGTGATAGCCGAAAGACCCATGGCTACACCTTC.

With respect to this clonotype: It may be a read error: a sequence one base away is much more abundant. J is TRBJ2-5 and V is TRBV4-1, with 11 nucleotides matching TRBD2. Germline-derived CDR1 and CDR2 are MGHRA and YSYEKL. Trimming removed 0 bases from V and 5 bases from J; junction bases left unmatched: 8. The CDR3 loop spans 17 amino acids. CDR3 in amino acids: CASSQEVGSGGVETQYF. DNA for the CDR3: TGCGCCAGCAGCCAAGAAGTAGGTAGCGGGGGGGTTGAGACCCAGTACTTC.

In its sample, this clonotype was seen many times. V and J are TRBV6-2 or TRBV6-3 and TRBJ2-1; 9 nucleotides match TRBD2. V shed 3 bases and J 8 bases; nucleotides not matched to a gene: 11. Germline assignment: CDR1 MNHEY and CDR2 SVGEGT. The CDR3 runs to 16 residues. As DNA, the CDR3 is TGTGCCAGCAGTTATAGGCGGGAGGGCTGGGGGGATGAGCAGTTCTTC. The encoded protein is CASSYRREGWGDEQFF.

This clonotype was detected once. A much larger clone lies one base from this, so it may be a read error. This sequence joins TRBV6-1 and TRBJ1-2; the D is unclear. Trimming pared 5 bases from V and 4 bases from J, leaving 23 bases between. Germline V CDR1 and CDR2: MNHNS, SASEGT. The CDR3 runs 17 residues. The CDR3 spells CASSRVPECRKTYGYTF. Written as DNA, the CDR3 is TGTGCCAGCAGTAGAGTACCGGAATGTAGAAAGACCTATGGCTACACCTTC.

Worth noting for this clonotype: Just one base apart from a much larger clone, this may be a read error. The chain couples TRBV6-5 to TRBJ2-3; D unclear. The end of the DNA is better explained by TRBJ2-1, so the J call may be wrong. Germline CDR1 MNHEY, CDR2 SVGAGI. The CDR3 is 13 residues long. DNA for the CDR3: TGTGCCAGCAGTTGCTCGCGGCCGAGCGAGCAGTTCTTC. Its translation: CASSCSRPSEQFF.

This clonotype came up many times. The rearrangement joins TRBV7-6 to TRBJ1-2; D is unresolved. The CDR3 spans 17 residues. Trimming removed 5 bases from V and 4 bases from J, with 23 bases in between. Germline V gene lookup returns CDR1 SGHVS and CDR2 FNYEAQ. The CDR3 DNA reads as TGTGCCAGCAGCAGGAGGCATGAATCTCGAAAGACCTATGGCTACACCTTC. Translated: CASSRRHESRKTYGYTF.

This clonotype was found many times. The V and J genes are TRBV2 and TRBJ2-7; weak D call: TRBD1 (5 bases). The germline gives CDR1 SNHLY, CDR2 FYNNEI. This CDR3 is 14 amino acids long. V gave up 3 bases and J gave up 4 bases, with 13 bases separating them. CDR3 DNA sequence: TGTGCCAGCAGTGAGGGTAATAGGGGTTACGAGCAGTACTTC. It yields the protein CASSEGNRGYEQYF.